This T cell receptor beta chain derives from a study of beta chain features in type 1 diabetes. The investigators reverse transcribed all of the isolated RNA, so they sequenced expressed TCRB transcripts. Profiled with immunoSEQ multiplex PCR; TCRdb holds only in-frame clones, not every one. Of some 150,000 clones in the sample, about 9.7% are singletons; the top ten hold 0.65%. The germline V gene has CDR1 SGHDT and CDR2 YYEEEE. The CDR3 has 17 residues. The V gene lost 6 bases and the J gene lost 0 bases, with 22 bases spanning the gap. General study results and limits: Possibly, sequencing cDNA over-represented cells that had high TCR expression levels. PCR could preferentially amplify shorter templates, alike in patients and controls.

Comments on this clone: Its specificity is not known.

The authors sorted CD4+ naive, central memory, regulatory and stem cell-like memory cells via CD45RO/CCR7/CD25/CD127/CD95/CD27. This receptor was taken from a woman aged 35 to 49 in good health. The rearrangement links TRBV5-6 to TRBJ2-7; perhaps TRBD1 as D (5 bases). Input material: central memory CD4+ T cells from blood. The CDR3 DNA sequence: TGTGCCAGCATCTCCCGTGGGGCGACAGAACACTCCTACGAGCAGTACTTC. As protein: CASISRGATEHSYEQYF.